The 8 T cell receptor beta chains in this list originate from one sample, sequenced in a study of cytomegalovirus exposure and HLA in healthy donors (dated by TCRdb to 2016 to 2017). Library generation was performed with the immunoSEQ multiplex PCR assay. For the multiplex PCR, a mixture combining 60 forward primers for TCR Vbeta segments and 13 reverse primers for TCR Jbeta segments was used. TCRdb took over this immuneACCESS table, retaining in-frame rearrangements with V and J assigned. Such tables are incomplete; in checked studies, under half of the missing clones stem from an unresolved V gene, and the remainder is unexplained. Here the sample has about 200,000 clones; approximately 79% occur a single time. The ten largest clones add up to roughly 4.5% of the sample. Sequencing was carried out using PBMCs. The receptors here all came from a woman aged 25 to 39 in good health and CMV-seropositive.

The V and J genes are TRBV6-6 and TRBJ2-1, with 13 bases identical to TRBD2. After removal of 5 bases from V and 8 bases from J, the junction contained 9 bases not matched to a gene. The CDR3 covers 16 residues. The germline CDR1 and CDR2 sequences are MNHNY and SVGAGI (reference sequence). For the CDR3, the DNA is TGTGCCAGCAGTAACCCGGGACTAGCGGGGCGGGATGAGCAGTTCTTC. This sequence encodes CASSNPGLAGRDEQFF.

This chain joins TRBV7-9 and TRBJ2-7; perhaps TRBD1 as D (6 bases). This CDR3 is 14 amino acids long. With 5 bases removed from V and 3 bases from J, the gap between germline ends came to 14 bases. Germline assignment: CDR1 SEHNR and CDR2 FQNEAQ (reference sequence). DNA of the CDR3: TGTGCCAGCAGCGGGTACAGGGACCGCTACGAGCAGTACTTC. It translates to CASSGYRDRYEQYF.

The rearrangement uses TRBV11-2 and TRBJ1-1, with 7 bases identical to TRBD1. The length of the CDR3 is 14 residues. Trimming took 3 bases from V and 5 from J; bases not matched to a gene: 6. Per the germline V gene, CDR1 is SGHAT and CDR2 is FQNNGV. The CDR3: CASSFNRGGTEAFF. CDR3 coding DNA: TGTGCCAGCAGCTTCAACAGGGGAGGAACTGAAGCTTTCTTT.

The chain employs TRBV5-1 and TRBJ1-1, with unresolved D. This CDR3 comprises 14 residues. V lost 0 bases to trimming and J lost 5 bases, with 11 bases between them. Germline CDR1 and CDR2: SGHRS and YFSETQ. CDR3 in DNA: TGCGCCAGCAGCTTGGTTGCCCGGAGTACTGAAGCTTTCTTT. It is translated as CASSLVARSTEAFF.

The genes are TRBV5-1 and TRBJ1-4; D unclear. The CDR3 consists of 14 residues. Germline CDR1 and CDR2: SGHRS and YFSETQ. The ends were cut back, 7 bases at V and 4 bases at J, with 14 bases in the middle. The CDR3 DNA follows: TGCGCCAGCGGAAGGCAGGACTATAATGAAAAACTGTTTTTT. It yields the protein CASGRQDYNEKLFF.

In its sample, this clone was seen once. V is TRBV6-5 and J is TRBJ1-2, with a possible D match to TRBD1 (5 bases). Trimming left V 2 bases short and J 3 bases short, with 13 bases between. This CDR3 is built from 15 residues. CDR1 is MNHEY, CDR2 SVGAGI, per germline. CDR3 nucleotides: TGTGCCAGCAGTTACGGGGGGAGGGATGACTATGGCTACACCTTC. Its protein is CASSYGGRDDYGYTF.

CDR3 in amino acids: CATSRDEVEVDTQYF. CDR3 nucleotide sequence: TGTGCCACCAGCAGAGACGAAGTAGAGGTAGATACGCAGTATTTT. The chain couples TRBV15 to TRBJ2-3; D gene uncertain. V lost 0 bases to trimming and J lost 5 bases, with 12 bases between them. The germline V gene encodes CDR1 LNHNV and CDR2 YYDKDF (reference sequence). This CDR3 contains 15 residues.

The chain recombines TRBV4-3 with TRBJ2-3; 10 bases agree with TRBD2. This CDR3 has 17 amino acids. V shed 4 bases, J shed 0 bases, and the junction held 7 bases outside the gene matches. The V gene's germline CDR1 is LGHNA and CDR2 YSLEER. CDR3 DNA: TGCGCCAGCAGCCTTATAGCGGGGGGAACTAGCACAGATACGCAGTATTTT. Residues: CASSLIAGGTSTDTQYF.